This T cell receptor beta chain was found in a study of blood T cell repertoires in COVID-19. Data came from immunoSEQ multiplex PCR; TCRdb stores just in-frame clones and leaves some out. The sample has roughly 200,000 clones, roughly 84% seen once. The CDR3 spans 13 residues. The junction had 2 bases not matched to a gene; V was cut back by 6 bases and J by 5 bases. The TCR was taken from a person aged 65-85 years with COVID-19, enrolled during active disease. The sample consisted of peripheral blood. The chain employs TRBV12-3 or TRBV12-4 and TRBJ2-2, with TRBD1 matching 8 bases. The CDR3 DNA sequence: TGTGCCAGCAGGACAGGGGAAACCGGGGAGCTGTTTTTT. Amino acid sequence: CASRTGETGELFF.